Following are 19 T cell receptor beta chains from one sample sequenced in a study of neurological immune-mediated disorders (dated by TCRdb to the late 2010s). Library generation was performed with 5' RACE. TCRdb shows the sequencer as Illumina HiSeq 2500. Starting from the raw public reads, TCRdb applied fastp trimming at Q25, assembled clones with MiXCR and retained in-frame beta chains. Every entry covers one CDR3 protein and lists the most common genes and DNA from its rows. The sample table holds 50,000 to 70,000 distinct CDR3 sequences, of which around 3.3% were seen once. About 4% of the sample rests with the top ten. The specimen was PBMCs. Receptor source: a man aged 35-49 years with multiple sclerosis.

This clonotype was seen at least ten times. This chain joins TRBV7-9 and TRBJ2-3; the match to TRBD2 covers 13 bases. J was trimmed by 6 bases and V by 5 bases; bases with no gene match: 17. The CDR3 covers 19 residues. Germline loops: CDR1 SEHNR, CDR2 FQNEAQ (reference sequence). In nucleotides, the CDR3 is TGTGCCAGCAGCCCCTCTCAATTCCGGACTAGCGGGAGTGCGGATACGCAGTATTTT. It encodes CASSPSQFRTSGSADTQYF.

Ten or more counts support this clonotype. V and J are TRBV2 and TRBJ2-1; D is uncertain. From germline, CDR1 is SNHLY and CDR2 FYNNEI. Trimming removed 6 bases from V and 9 bases from J, with 12 bases in between. The CDR3 is made up of 12 amino acids. The CDR3 sequence is CASSLIAGEQFF. The DNA of the CDR3 is TGTGCCAGCAGCCTCATAGCTGGTGAGCAGTTCTTC.

The table lists this clonotype with many counts. J is TRBJ2-5 and V is TRBV24-1; D is perhaps TRBD1 or TRBD2 (5 bases each). Trimming removed 4 bases at V and 4 bases at J, with 18 bases between. The CDR3 spans 16 residues. The germline V gene encodes CDR1 KGHDR and CDR2 SFDVKD. The CDR3 loop reads CATSETGTRIRETQYF. The DNA for the CDR3 is TGTGCCACCAGTGAAACCGGGACCCGGATCCGAGAGACCCAGTACTTC.

This clonotype was observed many times. The rearrangement joins TRBV20-1 to TRBJ2-5; D remains unclear. Germline CDR1 reads DFQATT; CDR2 reads SNEGSKA (reference sequence). The CDR3 has 10 amino acids. V lost 6 bases and J 2 bases, leaving 4 bases between the germline ends. Here the CDR3 DNA reads TGCAGTGCCCGACAAGAGACCCAGTACTTC. Translation gives CSARQETQYF.

This clonotype showed up many times. The V gene is TRBV5-4, the J gene TRBJ1-1, with 8 bases lining up with TRBD1. The junction had 7 bases not matched to a gene; V was cut back by 4 bases and J by 5 bases. The germline CDR1 and CDR2 sequences are SGHNT and YYREEE (reference sequence). The CDR3 totals 14 residues. The CDR3 spells CASSERTGRTEAFF. DNA for the CDR3: TGTGCCAGCAGCGAACGGACAGGGAGAACTGAAGCTTTCTTT. Together with reference TRBV5-4 and TRBJ1-1, the CDR3 gives the full variable domain: ETGVTQSPTHLIKTRGQQVTLRCSSQSGHNTVSWYQQALGQGPQFIFQYYREEENGRGNFPPRFSGLQFPNYSSELNVNALELDDSALYLCASSERTGRTEAFFGQGTRLTVV.

The chain uses TRBV27 and TRBJ1-1; possible D gene TRBD1, 5 bases. With 8 bases removed from V and 7 bases from J, the gap between germline ends came to 20 bases. Germline V gene sequence: CDR1 MNHEY, CDR2 SMNVEV (reference sequence). The length of the CDR3 is 14 residues. As DNA, the CDR3 is TGTGCCAGCCTCAGGAGACAGCCGAACGGTGAAGCTTTCTTT. This encodes CASLRRQPNGEAFF.

This clonotype was seen many times. The chain is built from TRBV12-3 or TRBV12-4 and TRBJ2-2; 7 nucleotides match TRBD2. This CDR3 contains 15 residues. The junction had 4 bases not matched to a gene; V was cut back by 3 bases and J by 3 bases. CDR3 region: CASSLGLADTGELFF. In DNA form, the CDR3 reads TGTGCCAGCAGTTTGGGGCTAGCGGACACCGGGGAGCTGTTTTTT.

Many counts were recorded for this clonotype. The chain carries TRBV27 and TRBJ2-1; D is unclear. The CDR3 has 12 residues. The germline gives CDR1 MNHEY, CDR2 SMNVEV (reference sequence). V lost 5 bases, J lost 10 bases, and 12 bases lay in between. The CDR3: CASSLPPEEQFF. The CDR3 bases are TGTGCCAGCAGTCTACCCCCGGAAGAGCAGTTCTTC.

This clonotype was seen at least ten times. The chain employs TRBV5-6 and TRBJ1-2; no reliable D call. There are 15 residues in the CDR3. The V end was cut by 0 bases, the J end by 3 bases, with 12 bases between. Per germline, CDR1 SGHDT and CDR2 YYEEEE. The CDR3 is CASSLGLNDYYGYTF. CDR3 in DNA: TGTGCCAGCAGCTTGGGCCTGAATGACTACTATGGCTACACCTTC.

This clonotype was counted many times. This chain joins TRBV18 and TRBJ2-3; D unclear. Trimming pared 3 bases from V and 4 bases from J, leaving 11 bases between. The CDR3 has 14 amino acids. The germline V gene encodes CDR1 KGHSH and CDR2 LQKENI. CDR3 amino acids: CASSPLEFADTQYF. CDR3 DNA sequence: TGTGCCAGCTCACCGCTGGAGTTCGCAGATACGCAGTATTTT.

There are many counts of this clonotype. V is TRBV5-1 and J is TRBJ2-1; tentatively, D is TRBD2 (5 bases). CDR1 and CDR2 (germline): SGHRS, YFSETQ. This CDR3 is built from 13 residues. V was cut by 2 bases and J by 7 bases, with 10 bases left in between. DNA of the CDR3: TGCGCCAGCAGCTTTACTAGTGCGAATGAGCAGTTCTTC. Translated, it gives CASSFTSANEQFF.

This clonotype was seen ten or more times. The CDR3 carries no conserved terminal phenylalanine or tryptophan, so it likely arises from a read error. The rearrangement links TRBV7-9 to TRBJ1-5; TRBD1 agrees at 8 bases. The length of the CDR3 is 15 residues. J was trimmed by 6 bases and V by 4 bases; bases with no gene match: 8. Germline CDR1 reads SEHNR; CDR2 reads FQNEAQ (reference sequence). DNA of the CDR3: TGTGCCAGCAGCTCGACAGGGGCAGGGACTCAGCCCCAGCATAAT. Protein product: CASSSTGAGTQPQHN.

This clonotype was detected ten times or more. The V call is TRBV6-5, the J call TRBJ1-1; D is undetermined. The CDR3 has 13 residues. The germline gives CDR1 MNHEY, CDR2 SVGAGI. Trimming removed 3 bases at V and 1 base at J, with 6 bases between. The CDR3 DNA reads as TGTGCCAGCAGTTATACGGGGAACACTGAAGCTTTCTTT. It codes for CASSYTGNTEAFF.

This clonotype has ten or more counts. In DNA form, the CDR3 reads TGTGCCAGTAGTAAACAGCTTGAAACCTACGAGCAGTACTTC. Its translation is CASSKQLETYEQYF. The chain uses TRBV19 and TRBJ2-7; no clear D. This CDR3 comprises 14 residues. Germline-derived CDR1 and CDR2 are LNHDA and SQIVND (reference sequence). V lost 4 bases and J lost 2, with 12 bases in between.

This clonotype was recorded many times. The V gene is TRBV3-1, the J gene TRBJ2-3, with 15 bases aligning to TRBD2. Germline V CDR1 and CDR2: LGHDT, YNNKEL (reference sequence). The CDR3 is 21 amino acids. V shed 4 bases and J 2 bases; nucleotides not matched to a gene: 16. The CDR3 nucleotides are TGTGCCAGCAGCCTCTCAATCGGACTAGCGGGGGGGCCGGGGGACACAGATACGCAGTATTTT. Its translation: CASSLSIGLAGGPGDTDTQYF.

About this clonotype itself: Its ends do not fully match the called genes, so a read error is possible. CDR3 nucleotides: TGTGCCAGCAGCCCCCGGGACGTGAATCAGCCCCAGAATTTT. It is translated as CASSPRDVNQPQNF. This rearrangement joins TRBV7-9 to TRBJ1-5, with D maybe TRBD1 (5 bases). Germline assignment: CDR1 SEHNR and CDR2 FQNEAQ (reference sequence). The CDR3 is 14 residues long.

In its sample, this clonotype was seen many times. This rearrangement joins TRBV12-3 or TRBV12-4 to TRBJ1-6, with D hard to call. The CDR3 runs to 12 residues. The V gene lost 8 bases and the J gene lost 4 bases, with 6 bases spanning the gap. The CDR3 DNA sequence: TGTGCCAGCGTTACATATAATTCACCCCTCCACTTT. This gives the protein CASVTYNSPLHF.

This clonotype was recorded at least ten times. The genes are TRBV5-1 and TRBJ2-5, with 9 bases identical to TRBD2. The length of the CDR3 is 15 residues. Germline CDR1 and CDR2: SGHRS and YFSETQ. Unmatched junction bases numbered 11, after V lost 4 bases and J lost 7 bases. The CDR3 protein is CASSASGTTPGTQYF. The CDR3 DNA is TGCGCCAGCAGCGCTAGCGGGACGACCCCCGGGACCCAGTACTTC.

This chain connects TRBV9 to TRBJ1-1; no firm D call. Germline V gives CDR1 SGDLS, CDR2 YYNGEE. This CDR3 has 15 residues. V was shortened by 0 bases and J by 6 bases, with 15 bases between the two germline ends. The CDR3, as DNA: TGTGCCAGCAGCGTAGAGGCTGGTGGCGGCGCTGAAGCTTTCTTT. Translated, it gives CASSVEAGGGAEAFF.